One and the same sample provided the 2 T cell receptor beta chains below, sequenced in a study of control samples from healthy donors and cancer patients. TCRdb's table, derived via immunoSEQ multiplex PCR, lists solely in-frame clones and lacks some. The sample lists roughly 190,000 clones, around 90% occurring once. The sample consisted of blood. The receptors were gathered from a man aged 25-40 years in good health.

The chain uses TRBV6-6 and TRBJ2-6, with a possible D match to TRBD1 (5 bases). CDR3 length: 20 amino acids. CDR1 is MNHNY and CDR2 is SVGAGI in the germline V gene (reference sequence). V lost 5 bases to trimming and J lost 0 bases, with 23 bases between them. CDR3 protein: CASSPVGLGRATSGANVLTF. DNA for the CDR3: TGTGCCAGCAGTCCAGTGGGGTTGGGCAGGGCCACCTCTGGGGCCAACGTCCTGACTTTC.

This chain uses TRBV27 with TRBJ1-1; tentative D call: TRBD1 (5 bases). The V gene's germline CDR1 is MNHEY and CDR2 SMNVEV (reference sequence). V lost 3 bases, J lost 2 bases, and 13 bases lay in between. The CDR3 runs to 15 residues. This CDR3 is CASSFSGTHNTEAFF. CDR3 in DNA: TGTGCCAGCAGTTTTTCCGGGACCCACAACACTGAAGCTTTCTTT.